The clone carrying this T cell receptor (beta chain) was observed a few times. Its antigen is as yet unknown. The entry originates in a study of T-cell reconstitution after alpha-beta-depleted transplantation in children. Unique molecular identifiers featured in how the TCRbeta library was prepared. TCRdb called the PCR reads again in MiXCR, with one record for every CDR3 protein. The sample yields some 550,000 distinct CDR3 sequences, around 23% seen once. The CDR3 runs 13 residues. Trimming took off 4 bases at V and 3 bases at J, with 9 bases between the two ends. Per the germline V gene, CDR1 is ENHRY and CDR2 is SYGVKD. The study's findings and limits: T cells produced anew were the main source of T-cell counts and diversity one year after transplant. As was reported, about two months after transplant, alpha-beta T cells came from several hundred expanded graft clones. Surviving recipient T cells and thymic progenitors underlay high day-60 TCRbeta diversity in some patients.

This clonotype was obtained from a boy under two years old who had a stem cell transplant for acute myeloid leukemia, so the T cells may come from the graft donor. Sequencing was performed on PBMCs, mostly from graft donor cells, taken 360 days after TCRalphabeta/CD19-depleted stem cell transplant. The chain uses TRBV10-3 and TRBJ1-1, with D hard to call. The CDR3 nucleotides are TGTGCCATCAGTGGGATTGGGGACACTGAAGCTTTCTTT. Translated, it gives CAISGIGDTEAFF.